This T cell receptor beta chain is from a study of T cell repertoires in cytomegalovirus infection. Across the study: Public TCR beta signatures marked donors with CMV infection and the matching HLA.

Study outcomes and limitations: Accumulated public TCR beta family frequency recognized individuals carrying CMV together with the relevant HLA. Ex vivo responses were dominated by HLA-C-restricted CMV-specific TCR beta clonotypes.

A remark on this clonotype: Its specificity is unknown.

TCRdb recomputed calls from the reads with MiXCR, one row per CDR3 protein. The sample has fewer than 400,000 distinct CDR3 sequences, 18% seen once. Trimming cost V 2 bases and J 0 bases, with 7 bases left between them. Germline CDR1 MNHEY, CDR2 SMNVEV (reference sequence). There are 14 residues in the CDR3. This receptor was obtained from a human donor in good health (CMV status not recorded). Some clones in this sample may be carry-over from other donors' samples. This rearrangement joins TRBV27 to TRBJ2-5; D uncertain. The sequenced material came from PBMCs. The DNA for the CDR3 is TGTGCCAGCAGTTTAAGGCAGTACCAAGAGACCCAGTACTTC. Encoded protein: CASSLRQYQETQYF.